The rows below give T cell receptor beta chains drawn from one sample of a study of neurological immune-mediated disorders. A single record per CDR3 protein comes from TCRdb applying MiXCR to the 5' RACE reads. The profile shows roughly 49,000 distinct CDR3 sequences, about 13% of them singletons. The sample taken for sequencing was PBMCs. The receptors were gathered from a male donor with HTLV-1-associated myelopathy (HAM/TSP). Both conserved end residues are part of each CDR3. The order of the fields is clone size, V gene, J gene, CDR3 protein. A row's size may be missing; if present it is once, few, many or a size class.

many	TRBV20-1	TRBJ1-2	CSAMRGEPGYTF
-	TRBV11-3	TRBJ2-3	CASSLVAGSMDTQYF
many	TRBV7-9	TRBJ2-4	CASSPKDRMDIQYF
many	TRBV4-2	TRBJ2-3	CASSQNGGTDTQYF
-	TRBV6-5	TRBJ1-1	CASSPRAYTEAFF
-	TRBV5-5	TRBJ2-1	CASSTTPTGGYVGDEQFF
many	TRBV10-1	TRBJ1-6	CASSESLDRTPLHF
many	TRBV4-2	TRBJ2-3	CASSQFRGGSTDTQYF
many	TRBV12-3/TRBV12-4	TRBJ2-2	CASSHSGTGNTGELFF
many	TRBV5-1	TRBJ2-7	CASSLGPGAYEQYF
many	TRBV7-2	TRBJ1-5	CASSFTGSSNQPQHF
-	TRBV5-1	TRBJ2-1	CASSLEGRTNAHAWEQFF
many	TRBV5-1	TRBJ2-5	CASSPVGGEETQYF
many	TRBV28	TRBJ2-4	CASSLWQGLAKNIQYF
many	TRBV3-1	TRBJ2-7	CASSRWGQGLYEQYF
many	TRBV7-9	TRBJ2-4	CASSLKGPEDRADIQYF
many	TRBV24-1	TRBJ2-7	CATSALDRGILYF
many	TRBV7-2	TRBJ1-4	CASSLWNTQRNEKLFF
-	TRBV5-1	TRBJ1-3	CASSPLGLSGNTIYF
many	TRBV10-3	TRBJ1-2	CAISAGAGYGYTF
many	TRBV12-3/TRBV12-4	TRBJ1-2	CASSTRQGLEGYTF
many	TRBV6-5	TRBJ1-1	CASRPLGGTEAFF
many	TRBV4-3	TRBJ1-2	CASSQQGDGYTF
many	TRBV10-3	TRBJ1-5	CAISGNWGGQPQHF
many	TRBV28	TRBJ1-3	CASSLSGRGQRNTIYF
many	TRBV20-1	TRBJ1-5	CSANGGLNQPQHF
-	TRBV20-1	TRBJ2-7	CSASSGSSNEQYF
few	TRBV6-5	TRBJ1-5	CASSGQGQGAGQPQHF
few	TRBV5-5	TRBJ1-4	CASSPGTGLNEKLFF
-	TRBV6-6	TRBJ1-3	CASSSYFDRTGNTIYF
many	TRBV20-1	TRBJ1-1	CSASQGSTEAFF
many	TRBV5-1	TRBJ1-2	CASSPNTGKTDTF
-	TRBV12-3/TRBV12-4	TRBJ2-2	CASSLRLAPNTGELFF
few	TRBV11-3	TRBJ1-6	CASSSEGSYNSPLHF
-	TRBV5-1	TRBJ1-4	CASKQAGATNEKLFF
many	TRBV29-1	TRBJ2-7	CSVALVGEQYF
many	TRBV7-7	TRBJ2-1	CASSAGVSGYNEQFF
many	TRBV28	TRBJ1-2	CASSLPRVYGYTF
many	TRBV9	TRBJ2-5	CASSESTDQETQYF
many	TRBV6-1	TRBJ1-3	CASRKDRASGNTIYF
-	TRBV20-1	TRBJ2-5	CSARDRTQETQYF
-	TRBV7-2	TRBJ2-1	CASRTSRLRSYNEQFF
many	TRBV29-1	TRBJ2-7	CSVRGSVYEQYF
many	TRBV6-1	TRBJ1-1	CASSEGGASTEAFF
many	TRBV7-3	TRBJ1-6	CASSRTASYNSPLHF
once	TRBV18	TRBJ2-5	CASSPREETPYF
many	TRBV24-1	TRBJ2-1	CATSVPLRGGNEQFF